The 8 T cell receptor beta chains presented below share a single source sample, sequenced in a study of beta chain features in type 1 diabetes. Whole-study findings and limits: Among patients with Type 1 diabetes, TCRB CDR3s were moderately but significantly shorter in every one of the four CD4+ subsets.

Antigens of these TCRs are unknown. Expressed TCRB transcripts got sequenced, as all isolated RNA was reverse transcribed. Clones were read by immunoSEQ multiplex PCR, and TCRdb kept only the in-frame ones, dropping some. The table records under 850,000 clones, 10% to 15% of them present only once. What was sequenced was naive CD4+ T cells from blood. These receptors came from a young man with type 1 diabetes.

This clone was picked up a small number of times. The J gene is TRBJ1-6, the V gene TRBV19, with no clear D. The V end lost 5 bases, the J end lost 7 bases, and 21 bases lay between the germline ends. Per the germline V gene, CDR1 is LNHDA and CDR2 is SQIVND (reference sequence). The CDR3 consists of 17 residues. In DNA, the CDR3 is TGTGCCAGTAGTCCCGGCCAGGTTTGGCAGAAGAATTCACCCCTCCACTTT. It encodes CASSPGQVWQKNSPLHF.

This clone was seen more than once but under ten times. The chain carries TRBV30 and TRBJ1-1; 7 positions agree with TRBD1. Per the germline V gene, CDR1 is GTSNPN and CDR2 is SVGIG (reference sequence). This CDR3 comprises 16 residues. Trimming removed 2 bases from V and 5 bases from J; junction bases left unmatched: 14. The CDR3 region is CAWSPPFEGARTEAFF. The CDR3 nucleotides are TGTGCCTGGAGTCCCCCCTTTGAGGGGGCGAGGACTGAAGCTTTCTTT.

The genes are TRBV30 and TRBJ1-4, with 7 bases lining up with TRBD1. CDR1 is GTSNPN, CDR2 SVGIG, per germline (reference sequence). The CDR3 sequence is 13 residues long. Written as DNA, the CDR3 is TGTGCTCAACAGGGGACAACTAATGAAAAACTGTTTTTT. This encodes CAQQGTTNEKLFF. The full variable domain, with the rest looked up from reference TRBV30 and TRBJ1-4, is SQTIHQWPATLVQPVGSPLSLECTVEGTSNPNLYWYRQAAGRGLQLLFYSVGIGQISSEVPQNLSASRPQDRQFILSSKKLLLSDSGFYLCAQQGTTNEKLFFGSGTQLSVL.

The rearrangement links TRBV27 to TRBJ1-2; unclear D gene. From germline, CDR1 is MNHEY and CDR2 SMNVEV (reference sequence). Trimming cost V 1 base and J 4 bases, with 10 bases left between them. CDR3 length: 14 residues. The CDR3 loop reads CASSLWSEGYGYTF. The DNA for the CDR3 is TGTGCCAGCAGTTTATGGTCAGAAGGCTATGGCTACACCTTC.

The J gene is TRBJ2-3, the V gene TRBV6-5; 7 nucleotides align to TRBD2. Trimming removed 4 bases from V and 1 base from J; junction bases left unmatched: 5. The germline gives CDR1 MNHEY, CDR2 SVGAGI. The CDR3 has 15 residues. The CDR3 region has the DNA TGTGCCAGCAGTTTGCGACTAGCTGGCACAGATACGCAGTATTTT. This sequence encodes CASSLRLAGTDTQYF.

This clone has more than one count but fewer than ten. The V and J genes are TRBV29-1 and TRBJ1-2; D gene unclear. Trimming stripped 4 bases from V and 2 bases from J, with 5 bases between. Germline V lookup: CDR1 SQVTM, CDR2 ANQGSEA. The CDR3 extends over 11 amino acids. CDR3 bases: TGCAGCGTTGCACAGAACTATGGCTACACCTTC. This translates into CSVAQNYGYTF.

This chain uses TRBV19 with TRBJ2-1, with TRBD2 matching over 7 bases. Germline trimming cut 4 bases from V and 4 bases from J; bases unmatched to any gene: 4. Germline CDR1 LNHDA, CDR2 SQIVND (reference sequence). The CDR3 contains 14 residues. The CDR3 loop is CASSNGGTYNEQFF. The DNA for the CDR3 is TGTGCCAGTAGTAACGGGGGGACTTACAATGAGCAGTTCTTC.

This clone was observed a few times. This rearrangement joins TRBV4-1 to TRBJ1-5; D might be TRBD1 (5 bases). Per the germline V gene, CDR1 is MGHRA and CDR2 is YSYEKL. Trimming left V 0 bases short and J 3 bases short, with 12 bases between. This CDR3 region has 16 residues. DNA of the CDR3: TGCGCCAGCAGCCAAGAGGGGCAGGGTTACAATCAGCCCCAGCATTTT. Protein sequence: CASSQEGQGYNQPQHF.